The rows below give T cell receptor beta chains drawn from one sample of a study of blood T cells in healthy people across ages. TCRdb re-analysed the 5' RACE reads in MiXCR, keeping a single row per CDR3 protein. Among some 790,000 distinct CDR3 sequences listed, 29% were seen once. Input material: blood. Source of these receptors: a woman older than 75 in good health. CDR3s include the opening cysteine and the closing phenylalanine or tryptophan. Fields, in order: V gene, clone size, D gene, J gene, CDR3 protein. D genes are given only for firm matches. Clone size, where shown, is once, few, many, or a class for clones that have expanded.

v_call: TRBV12-3/TRBV12-4
clone_size: many
d_call: .
j_call: TRBJ2-1
cdr3_aa: CASKVLAGDNEQFF

v_call: TRBV28
clone_size: many
d_call: .
j_call: TRBJ2-1
cdr3_aa: CASSSSSRGGFF

v_call: TRBV19
clone_size: .
d_call: .
j_call: TRBJ1-6
cdr3_aa: CASSIGGSRVNSPLHF

v_call: TRBV7-2
clone_size: many
d_call: .
j_call: TRBJ1-4
cdr3_aa: CASSSPMKEKLFF

v_call: TRBV9
clone_size: .
d_call: TRBD1
j_call: TRBJ2-2
cdr3_aa: CASSVETGATGELFF

v_call: TRBV12-3/TRBV12-4
clone_size: many
d_call: TRBD1
j_call: TRBJ2-1
cdr3_aa: CASSFRDRDGYEQFF

v_call: TRBV6-2/TRBV6-3
clone_size: .
d_call: TRBD1
j_call: TRBJ1-2
cdr3_aa: CASTTGARTDYGYTF

v_call: TRBV27
clone_size: many
d_call: TRBD1
j_call: TRBJ1-2
cdr3_aa: CASSLAGQGRYTF

v_call: TRBV12-3/TRBV12-4
clone_size: .
d_call: .
j_call: TRBJ2-3
cdr3_aa: CASIPSDRTDVQYF

v_call: TRBV28
clone_size: many
d_call: .
j_call: TRBJ2-7
cdr3_aa: CASSYGGTRSYEQYF

v_call: TRBV5-6
clone_size: few
d_call: .
j_call: TRBJ1-1
cdr3_aa: CASKIGNIGNTEAFF

v_call: TRBV7-2
clone_size: few
d_call: TRBD1
j_call: TRBJ2-2
cdr3_aa: CASRITGVAGELFF

v_call: TRBV6-2/TRBV6-3
clone_size: few
d_call: .
j_call: TRBJ2-1
cdr3_aa: CASSYSKGTLNNEQFF

v_call: TRBV7-2
clone_size: many
d_call: .
j_call: TRBJ2-6
cdr3_aa: CASSQGASGANVLTF

v_call: TRBV7-2
clone_size: many
d_call: .
j_call: TRBJ2-7
cdr3_aa: CASSVTGYEQYF

v_call: TRBV7-9
clone_size: .
d_call: TRBD1
j_call: TRBJ1-2
cdr3_aa: CASSPGGQTNYGYTF

v_call: TRBV29-1
clone_size: many
d_call: TRBD2
j_call: TRBJ2-1
cdr3_aa: CSVERLAGGFYNEQFF

v_call: TRBV5-6
clone_size: .
d_call: .
j_call: TRBJ1-5
cdr3_aa: CASSFRAGRGGNQPQHF

v_call: TRBV20-1
clone_size: .
d_call: .
j_call: TRBJ2-3
cdr3_aa: CSARDQRHGTDTQYF

v_call: TRBV3-1
clone_size: .
d_call: .
j_call: TRBJ1-6
cdr3_aa: CASSPRGLRNSPLHF

v_call: TRBV19
clone_size: .
d_call: TRBD1
j_call: TRBJ2-1
cdr3_aa: CASSIVRTGAGGQFF

v_call: TRBV20-1
clone_size: .
d_call: .
j_call: TRBJ1-2
cdr3_aa: CSVSLPGYQGYTF

v_call: TRBV10-3
clone_size: many
d_call: .
j_call: TRBJ1-2
cdr3_aa: CAISGKGSDGYTF

v_call: TRBV7-2
clone_size: .
d_call: .
j_call: .
cdr3_aa: CASSTMSGGEQYF

v_call: TRBV20-1
clone_size: many
d_call: .
j_call: TRBJ2-7
cdr3_aa: CSAPPRIYEQYF

v_call: TRBV4-1
clone_size: many
d_call: .
j_call: TRBJ2-7
cdr3_aa: CASSLRVGGYEQYF

v_call: TRBV20-1
clone_size: .
d_call: TRBD2
j_call: TRBJ2-1
cdr3_aa: CSATSGREDEQFF

v_call: TRBV7-3
clone_size: .
d_call: TRBD2
j_call: TRBJ2-5
cdr3_aa: CASSLTSTSGGETQYF

v_call: TRBV30
clone_size: .
d_call: .
j_call: TRBJ2-3
cdr3_aa: CAWWGFTTDTQYF

v_call: TRBV12-3/TRBV12-4
clone_size: many
d_call: TRBD1
j_call: TRBJ1-5
cdr3_aa: CASRATGGGRQPQHF

v_call: TRBV20-1
clone_size: many
d_call: TRBD2
j_call: TRBJ2-3
cdr3_aa: CSAIAGASTDTQYF

v_call: TRBV6-2/TRBV6-3
clone_size: many
d_call: .
j_call: TRBJ2-1
cdr3_aa: CASSFRGYEQFF

v_call: TRBV14
clone_size: many
d_call: .
j_call: TRBJ1-2
cdr3_aa: CASSQDPQVSYGYTF

v_call: TRBV6-2/TRBV6-3
clone_size: many
d_call: TRBD2
j_call: TRBJ2-3
cdr3_aa: CASSSPGTSVRRSDTQYF

v_call: TRBV7-2
clone_size: .
d_call: .
j_call: TRBJ1-1
cdr3_aa: CASSLGLTEAFF

v_call: TRBV15
clone_size: many
d_call: .
j_call: TRBJ2-1
cdr3_aa: CATSRKILGGNEQFF

v_call: TRBV5-6
clone_size: many
d_call: TRBD2
j_call: TRBJ2-1
cdr3_aa: CASSLVTGGPNEQFF

v_call: TRBV27
clone_size: .
d_call: .
j_call: TRBJ2-2
cdr3_aa: CASSSNIPLNTGELFF